One T cell receptor beta chain is described in this entry. This record belongs to a study of cytomegalovirus exposure and HLA in healthy donors. Primers for the PCR totalled 60 Vbeta and 13 Jbeta. Sequencing was performed with immunoSEQ multiplex PCR; in TCRdb, only in-frame clones are kept and a portion is missing. Of hundreds of thousands of clones in the sample, approximately 84% were seen once. This TCR came from a woman aged 40 to 55 in good health and CMV-seronegative. The sequencing input was PBMCs.

CDR3 sequence: CATSDRVAYEQYF. The CDR3 DNA is TGTGCCACTTCAGACAGGGTGGCCTACGAGCAGTACTTC. J is TRBJ2-7 and V is TRBV15; 7 bases agree with TRBD1. The CDR3 totals 13 residues. Trimming removed 9 bases from V and 2 bases from J; junction bases left unmatched: 7. Germline V gives CDR1 LNHNV, CDR2 YYDKDF (reference sequence).